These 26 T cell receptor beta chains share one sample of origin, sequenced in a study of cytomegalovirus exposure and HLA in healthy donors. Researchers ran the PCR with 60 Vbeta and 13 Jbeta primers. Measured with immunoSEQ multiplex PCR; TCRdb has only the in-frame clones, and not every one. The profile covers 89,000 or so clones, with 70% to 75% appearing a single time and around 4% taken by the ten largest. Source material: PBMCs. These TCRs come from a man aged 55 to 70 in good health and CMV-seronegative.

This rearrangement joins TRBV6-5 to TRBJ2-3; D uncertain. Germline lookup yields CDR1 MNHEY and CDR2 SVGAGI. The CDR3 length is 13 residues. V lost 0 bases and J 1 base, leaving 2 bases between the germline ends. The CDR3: CASSYSGTDTQYF. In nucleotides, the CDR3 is TGTGCCAGCAGTTACTCCGGCACAGATACGCAGTATTTT.

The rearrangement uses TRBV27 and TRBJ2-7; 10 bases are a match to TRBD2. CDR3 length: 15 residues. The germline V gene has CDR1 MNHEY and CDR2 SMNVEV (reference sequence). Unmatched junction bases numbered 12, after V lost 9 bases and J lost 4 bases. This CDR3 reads CASRDPGTSVYEQYF. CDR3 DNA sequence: TGTGCCAGTAGGGATCCCGGGACTAGCGTGTACGAGCAGTACTTC.

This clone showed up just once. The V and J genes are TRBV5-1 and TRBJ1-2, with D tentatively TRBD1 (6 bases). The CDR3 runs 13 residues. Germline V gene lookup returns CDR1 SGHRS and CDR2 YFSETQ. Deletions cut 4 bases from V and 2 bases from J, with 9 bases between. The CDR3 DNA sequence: TGCGCCAGCAGCGCCGGACAGAACTATGGCTACACCTTC. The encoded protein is CASSAGQNYGYTF.

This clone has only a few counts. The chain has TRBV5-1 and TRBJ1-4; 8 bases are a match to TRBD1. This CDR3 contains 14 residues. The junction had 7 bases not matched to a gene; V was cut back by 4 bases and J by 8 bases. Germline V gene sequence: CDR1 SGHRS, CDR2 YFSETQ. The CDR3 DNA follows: TGCGCCAGCAGCCCGGGGACAGGTGCAGAAAAACTGTTTTTT. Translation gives CASSPGTGAEKLFF. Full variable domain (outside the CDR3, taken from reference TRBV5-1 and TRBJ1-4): KAGVTQTPRYLIKTRGQQVTLSCSPISGHRSVSWYQQTPGQGLQFLFEYFSETQRNKGNFPGRFSGRQFSNSRSEMNVSTLELGDSALYLCASSPGTGAEKLFFGSGTQLSVL.

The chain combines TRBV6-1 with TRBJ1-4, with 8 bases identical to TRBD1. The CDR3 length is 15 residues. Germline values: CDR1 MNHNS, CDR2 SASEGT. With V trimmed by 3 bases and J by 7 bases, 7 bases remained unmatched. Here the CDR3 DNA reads TGTGCCAGCAGTGACGCAGGGGGCGTGGGTGAAAAACTGTTTTTT. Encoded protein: CASSDAGGVGEKLFF.

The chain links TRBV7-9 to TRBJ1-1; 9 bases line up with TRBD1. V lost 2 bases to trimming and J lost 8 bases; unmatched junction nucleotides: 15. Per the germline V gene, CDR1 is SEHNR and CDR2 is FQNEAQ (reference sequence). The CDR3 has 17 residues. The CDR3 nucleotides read TGTGCCAGCAGCTTAAATAGGGAAGGGACAGGGAGCTTGGAAGCTTTCTTT. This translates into CASSLNREGTGSLEAFF.

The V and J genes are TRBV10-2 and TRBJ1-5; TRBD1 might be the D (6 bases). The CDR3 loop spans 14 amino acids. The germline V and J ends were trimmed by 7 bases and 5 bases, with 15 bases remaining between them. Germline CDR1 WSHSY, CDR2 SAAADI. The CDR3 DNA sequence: TGCGCCAGCACCCCTGGGGGGGCCCATCAGCCCCAGCATTTT. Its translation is CASTPGGAHQPQHF.

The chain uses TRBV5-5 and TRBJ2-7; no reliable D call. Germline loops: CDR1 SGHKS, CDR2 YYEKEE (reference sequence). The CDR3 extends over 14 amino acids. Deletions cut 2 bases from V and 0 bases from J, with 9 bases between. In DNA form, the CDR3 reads TGTGCCAGCAGCTTTGCTGCGAGCTCCTACGAGCAGTACTTC. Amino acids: CASSFAASSYEQYF.

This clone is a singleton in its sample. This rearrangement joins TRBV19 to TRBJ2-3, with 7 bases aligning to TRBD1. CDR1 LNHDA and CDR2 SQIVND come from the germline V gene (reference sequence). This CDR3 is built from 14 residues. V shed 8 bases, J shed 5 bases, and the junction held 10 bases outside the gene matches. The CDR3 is CASGRDSPRDTQYF. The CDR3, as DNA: TGTGCCAGTGGCCGGGACAGCCCACGAGATACGCAGTATTTT.

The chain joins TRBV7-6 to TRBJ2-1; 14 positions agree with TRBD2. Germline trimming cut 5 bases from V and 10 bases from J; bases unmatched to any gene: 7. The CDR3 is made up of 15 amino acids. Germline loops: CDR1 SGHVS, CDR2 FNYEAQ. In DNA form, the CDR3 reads TGTGCCAGCAGCCGACGGACTAGCGGGGGGCTCGAGCAGTTCTTC. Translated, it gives CASSRRTSGGLEQFF. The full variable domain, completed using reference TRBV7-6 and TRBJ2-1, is GAGVSQSPRYKVTKRGQDVALRCDPISGHVSLYWYRQALGQGPEFLTYFNYEAQQDKSGLPNDRFSAERPEGSISTLTIQRTEQRDSAMYRCASSRRTSGGLEQFFGPGTRLTVL.

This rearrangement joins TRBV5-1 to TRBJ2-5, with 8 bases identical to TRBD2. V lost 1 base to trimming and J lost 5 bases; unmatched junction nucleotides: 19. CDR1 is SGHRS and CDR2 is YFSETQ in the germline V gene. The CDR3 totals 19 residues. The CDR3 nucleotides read TGCGCCAGCAGCTTGTTGCCCACGGCCCGCGGGACTAGTGGCGAGACCCAGTACTTC. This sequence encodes CASSLLPTARGTSGETQYF.

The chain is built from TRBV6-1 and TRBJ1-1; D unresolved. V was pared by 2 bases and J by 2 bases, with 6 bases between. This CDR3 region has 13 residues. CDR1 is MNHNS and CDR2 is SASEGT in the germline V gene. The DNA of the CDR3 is TGTGCCAGCAGTGAAACATTCAACACTGAAGCTTTCTTT. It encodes CASSETFNTEAFF.

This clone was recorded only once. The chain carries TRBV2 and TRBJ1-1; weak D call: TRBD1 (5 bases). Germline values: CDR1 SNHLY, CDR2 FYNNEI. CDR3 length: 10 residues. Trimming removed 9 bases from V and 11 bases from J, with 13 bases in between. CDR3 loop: CARGSGRAFF. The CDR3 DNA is TGTGCCAGAGGTTCAGGGAGGGCTTTCTTT.

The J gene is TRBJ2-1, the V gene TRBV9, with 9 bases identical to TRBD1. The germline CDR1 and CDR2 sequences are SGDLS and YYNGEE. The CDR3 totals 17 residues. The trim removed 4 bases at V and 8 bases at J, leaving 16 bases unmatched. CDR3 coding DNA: TGTGCCAGCAGCCAAACTCTGACAGGGGGGGGACTCGATGAGCAGTTCTTC. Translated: CASSQTLTGGGLDEQFF.

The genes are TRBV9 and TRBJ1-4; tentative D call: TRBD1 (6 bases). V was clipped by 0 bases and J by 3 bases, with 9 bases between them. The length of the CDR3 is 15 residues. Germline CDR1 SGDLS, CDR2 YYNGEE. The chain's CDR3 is CASSVEGGANEKLFF. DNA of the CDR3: TGTGCCAGCAGCGTAGAAGGGGGGGCTAATGAAAAACTGTTTTTT.

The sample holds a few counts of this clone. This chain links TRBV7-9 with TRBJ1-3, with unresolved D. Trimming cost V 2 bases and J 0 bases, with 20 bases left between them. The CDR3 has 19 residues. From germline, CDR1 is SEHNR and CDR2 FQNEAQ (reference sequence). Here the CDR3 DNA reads TGTGCCAGCAGCTTATACTCCTCACCACCTTTGAGCTCTGGAAACACCATATATTTT. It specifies CASSLYSSPPLSSGNTIYF.

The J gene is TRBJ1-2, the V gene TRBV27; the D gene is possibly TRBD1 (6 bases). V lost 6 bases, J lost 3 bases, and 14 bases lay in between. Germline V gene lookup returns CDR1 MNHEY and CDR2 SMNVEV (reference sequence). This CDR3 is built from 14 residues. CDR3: CASRETGRDYGYTF. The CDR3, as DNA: TGTGCCAGCAGAGAAACAGGGAGAGACTATGGCTACACCTTC.

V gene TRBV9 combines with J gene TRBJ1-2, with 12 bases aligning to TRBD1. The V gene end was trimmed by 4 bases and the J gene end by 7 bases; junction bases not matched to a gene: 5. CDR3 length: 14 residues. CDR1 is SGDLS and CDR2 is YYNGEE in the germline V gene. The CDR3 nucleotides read TGTGCCAGCAGCCTTGGGGACAGGGGGCCTGGCTACACCTTC. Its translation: CASSLGDRGPGYTF.

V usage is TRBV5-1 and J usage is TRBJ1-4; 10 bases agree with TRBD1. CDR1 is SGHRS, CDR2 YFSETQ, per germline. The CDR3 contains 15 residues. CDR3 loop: CPKPRQGATNEKLFF. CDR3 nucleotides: TGCCCCAAGCCGAGACAGGGGGCGACTAATGAAAAACTGTTTTTT.

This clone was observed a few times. The CDR3 spells CASSLWGGGTQYF. The CDR3 DNA is TGTGCCAGCAGCTTGTGGGGGGGTGGGACCCAGTACTTC. J is TRBJ2-5 and V is TRBV5-4; 7 bases fit TRBD2. CDR1 SGHNT and CDR2 YYREEE come from the germline V gene (reference sequence). The CDR3 is 13 residues long. The ends lost 1 base at V and 7 bases at J; junction bases unmatched: 4.

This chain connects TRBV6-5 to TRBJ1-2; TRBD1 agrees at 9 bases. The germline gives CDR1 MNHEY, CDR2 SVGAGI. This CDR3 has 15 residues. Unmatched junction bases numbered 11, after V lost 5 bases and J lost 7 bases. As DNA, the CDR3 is TGTGCCAGCAGTCAGCCCGGGACAGGGAGCCGTGGCTACACCTTC. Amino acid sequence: CASSQPGTGSRGYTF.

Here the CDR3 reads CASSVRLAGGQETQYF. DNA of the CDR3: TGTGCCAGCAGCGTACGCTTAGCGGGGGGGCAAGAGACCCAGTACTTC. V gene TRBV5-6 combines with J gene TRBJ2-5; 11 bases line up with TRBD2. Germline CDR1 is SGHDT and CDR2 is YYEEEE. CDR3 length: 16 amino acids. Trimming removed 4 bases from V and 2 bases from J; junction bases left unmatched: 7.

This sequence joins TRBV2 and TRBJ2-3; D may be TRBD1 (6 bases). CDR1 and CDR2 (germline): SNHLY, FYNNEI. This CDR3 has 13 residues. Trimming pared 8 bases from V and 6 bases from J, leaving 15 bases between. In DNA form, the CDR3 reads TGTGCCAGCCTAAGACAGGCGGTGGATACGCAGTATTTT. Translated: CASLRQAVDTQYF. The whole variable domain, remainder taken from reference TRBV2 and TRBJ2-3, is EPEVTQTPSHQVTQMGQEVILRCVPISNHLYFYWYRQILGQKVEFLVSFYNNEISEKSEIFDDQFSVERPDGSNFTLKIRSTKLEDSAMYFCASLRQAVDTQYFGPGTRLTVL.

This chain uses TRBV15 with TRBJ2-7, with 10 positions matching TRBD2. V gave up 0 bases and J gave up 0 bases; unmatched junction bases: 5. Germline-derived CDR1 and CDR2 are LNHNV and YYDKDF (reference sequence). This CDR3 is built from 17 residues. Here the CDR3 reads CATSREITSGTSYEQYF. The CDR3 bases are TGTGCCACCAGCAGAGAAATAACTAGCGGGACCTCCTACGAGCAGTACTTC.

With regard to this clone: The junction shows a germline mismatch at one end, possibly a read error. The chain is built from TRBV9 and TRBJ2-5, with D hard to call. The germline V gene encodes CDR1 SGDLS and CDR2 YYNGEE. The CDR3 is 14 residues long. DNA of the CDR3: TGTGCCGGCAGCGTAGGACCGAGGCAAGAGACCCAGTACTTC. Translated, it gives CAGSVGPRQETQYF.

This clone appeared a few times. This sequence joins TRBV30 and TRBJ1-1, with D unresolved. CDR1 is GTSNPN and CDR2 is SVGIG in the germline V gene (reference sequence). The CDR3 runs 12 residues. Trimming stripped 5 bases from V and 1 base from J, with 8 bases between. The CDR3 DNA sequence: TGTGCCTGGTACAGACCGAACACTGAAGCTTTCTTT. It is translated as CAWYRPNTEAFF. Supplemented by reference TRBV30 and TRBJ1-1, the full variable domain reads SQTIHQWPATLVQPVGSPLSLECTVEGTSNPNLYWYRQAAGRGLQLLFYSVGIGQISSEVPQNLSASRPQDRQFILSSKKLLLSDSGFYLCAWYRPNTEAFFGQGTRLTVV.